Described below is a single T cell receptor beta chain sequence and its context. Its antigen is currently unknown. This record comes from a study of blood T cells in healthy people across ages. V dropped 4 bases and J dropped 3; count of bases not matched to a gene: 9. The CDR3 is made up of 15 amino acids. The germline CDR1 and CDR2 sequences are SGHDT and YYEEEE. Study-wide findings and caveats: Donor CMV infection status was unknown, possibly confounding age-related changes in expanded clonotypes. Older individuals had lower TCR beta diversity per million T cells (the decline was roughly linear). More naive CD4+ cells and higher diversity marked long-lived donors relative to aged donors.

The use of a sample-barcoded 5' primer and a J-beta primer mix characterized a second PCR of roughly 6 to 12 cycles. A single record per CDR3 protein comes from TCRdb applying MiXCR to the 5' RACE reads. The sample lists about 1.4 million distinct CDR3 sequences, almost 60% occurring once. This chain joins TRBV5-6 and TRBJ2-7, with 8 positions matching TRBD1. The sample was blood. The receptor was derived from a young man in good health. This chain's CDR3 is CASSPLGTGNYEQYF. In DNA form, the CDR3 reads TGTGCCAGCAGCCCTCTGGGGACAGGAAACTACGAGCAGTACTTC.